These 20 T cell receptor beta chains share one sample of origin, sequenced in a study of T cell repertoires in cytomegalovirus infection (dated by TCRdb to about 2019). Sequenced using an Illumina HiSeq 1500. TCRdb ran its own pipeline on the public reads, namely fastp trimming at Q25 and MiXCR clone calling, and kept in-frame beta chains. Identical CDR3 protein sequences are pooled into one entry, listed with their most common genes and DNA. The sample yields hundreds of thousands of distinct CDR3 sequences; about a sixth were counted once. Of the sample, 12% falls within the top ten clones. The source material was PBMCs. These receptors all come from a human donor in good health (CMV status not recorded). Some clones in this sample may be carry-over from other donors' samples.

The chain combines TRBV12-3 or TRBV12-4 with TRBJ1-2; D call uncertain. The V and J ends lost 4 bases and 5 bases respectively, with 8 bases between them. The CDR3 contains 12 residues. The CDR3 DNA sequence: TGTGCCAGCAGTTATTCCCTTTATGGCTACACCTTC. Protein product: CASSYSLYGYTF.

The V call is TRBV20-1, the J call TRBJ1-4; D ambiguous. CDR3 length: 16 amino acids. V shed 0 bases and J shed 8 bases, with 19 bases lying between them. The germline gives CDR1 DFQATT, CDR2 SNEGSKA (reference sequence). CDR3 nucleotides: TGCAGTGCTAGAGAAGAATTCGGGGTGTGGAGGGAAAAACTGTTTTTT. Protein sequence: CSAREEFGVWREKLFF.

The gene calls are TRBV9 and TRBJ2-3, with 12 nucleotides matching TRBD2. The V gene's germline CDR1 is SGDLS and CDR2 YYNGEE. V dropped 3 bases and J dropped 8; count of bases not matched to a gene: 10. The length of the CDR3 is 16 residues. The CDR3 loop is CASSAPGTSGFRTQYF. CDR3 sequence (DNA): TGTGCCAGCAGCGCACCGGGGACTAGCGGGTTTCGTACGCAGTATTTT.

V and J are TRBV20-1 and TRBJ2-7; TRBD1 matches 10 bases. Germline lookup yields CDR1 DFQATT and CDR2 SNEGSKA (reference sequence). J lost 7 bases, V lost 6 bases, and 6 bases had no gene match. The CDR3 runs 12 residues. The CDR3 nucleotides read TGCAGTGCCCGGACAGGGGGGTGGGAGCAGTACTTC. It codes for CSARTGGWEQYF.

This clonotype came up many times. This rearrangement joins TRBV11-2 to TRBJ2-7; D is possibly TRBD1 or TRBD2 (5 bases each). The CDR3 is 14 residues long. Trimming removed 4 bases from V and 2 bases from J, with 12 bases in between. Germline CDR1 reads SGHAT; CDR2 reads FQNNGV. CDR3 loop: CASSWGRSTYEQYF. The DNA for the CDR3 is TGTGCCAGCAGCTGGGGACGGAGTACCTACGAGCAGTACTTC. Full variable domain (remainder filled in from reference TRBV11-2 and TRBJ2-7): EAGVAQSPRYKIIEKRQSVAFWCNPISGHATLYWYQQILGQGPKLLIQFQNNGVVDDSQLPKDRFSAERLKGVDSTLKIQPAKLEDSAVYLCASSWGRSTYEQYFGPGTRLTVT.

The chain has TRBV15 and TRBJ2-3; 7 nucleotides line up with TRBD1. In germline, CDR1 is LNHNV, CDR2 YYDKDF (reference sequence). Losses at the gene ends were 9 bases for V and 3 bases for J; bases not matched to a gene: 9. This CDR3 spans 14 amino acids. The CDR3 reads CATSDREFTDTQYF. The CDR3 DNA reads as TGTGCCACTAGTGACAGGGAGTTTACAGATACGCAGTATTTT.

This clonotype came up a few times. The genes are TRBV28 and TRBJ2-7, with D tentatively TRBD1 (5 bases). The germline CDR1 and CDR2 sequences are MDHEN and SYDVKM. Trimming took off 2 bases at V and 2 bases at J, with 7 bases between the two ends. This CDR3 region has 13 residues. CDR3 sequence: CASSLRTPYEQYF. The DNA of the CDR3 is TGTGCCAGCAGTTTACGGACACCCTACGAGCAGTACTTC.

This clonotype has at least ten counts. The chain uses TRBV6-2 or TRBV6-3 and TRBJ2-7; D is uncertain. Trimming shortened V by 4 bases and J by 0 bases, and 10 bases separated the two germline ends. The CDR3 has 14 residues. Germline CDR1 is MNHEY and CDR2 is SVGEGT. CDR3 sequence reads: CASSFIGASYEQYF. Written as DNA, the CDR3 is TGTGCCAGCAGTTTCATTGGAGCCTCCTACGAGCAGTACTTC.

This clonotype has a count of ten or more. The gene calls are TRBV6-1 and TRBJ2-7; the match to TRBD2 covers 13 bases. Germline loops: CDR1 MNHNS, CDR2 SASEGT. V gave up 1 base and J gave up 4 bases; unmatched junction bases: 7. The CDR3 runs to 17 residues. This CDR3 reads CASSEGRLAGGPYEQYF. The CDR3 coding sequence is TGTGCCAGCAGTGAAGGGAGACTAGCGGGGGGCCCTTACGAGCAGTACTTC.

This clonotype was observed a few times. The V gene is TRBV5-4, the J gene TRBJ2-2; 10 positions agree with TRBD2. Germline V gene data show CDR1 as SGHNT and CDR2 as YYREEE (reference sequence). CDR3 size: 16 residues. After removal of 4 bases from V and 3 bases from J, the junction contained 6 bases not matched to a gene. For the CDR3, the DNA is TGTGCCAGCAGCAAAGCGGGGGGGCCGTACACCGGGGAGCTGTTTTTT. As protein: CASSKAGGPYTGELFF.

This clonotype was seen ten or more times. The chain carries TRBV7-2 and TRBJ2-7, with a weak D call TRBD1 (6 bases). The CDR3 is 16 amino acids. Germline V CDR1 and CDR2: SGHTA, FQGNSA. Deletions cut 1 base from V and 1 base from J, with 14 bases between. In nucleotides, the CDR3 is TGTGCCAGCAGCTTAGGACAGGCCTCACTATCCTACGAGCAGTACTTC. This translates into CASSLGQASLSYEQYF.

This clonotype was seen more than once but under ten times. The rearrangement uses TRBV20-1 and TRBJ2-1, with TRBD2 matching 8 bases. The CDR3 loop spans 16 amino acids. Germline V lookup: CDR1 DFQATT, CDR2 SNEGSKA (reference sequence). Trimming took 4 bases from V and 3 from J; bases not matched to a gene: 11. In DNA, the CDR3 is TGCAGTGCTAAAGTCGCGGGGGGTGGGCACTACAATGAGCAGTTCTTC. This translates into CSAKVAGGGHYNEQFF.

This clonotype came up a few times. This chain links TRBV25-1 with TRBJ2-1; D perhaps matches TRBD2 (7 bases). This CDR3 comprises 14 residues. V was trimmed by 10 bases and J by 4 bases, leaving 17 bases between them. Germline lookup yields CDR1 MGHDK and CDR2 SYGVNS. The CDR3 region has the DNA TGTGCCACAGCCCGGGGGGCAGGGTACAATGAGCAGTTCTTC. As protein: CATARGAGYNEQFF.

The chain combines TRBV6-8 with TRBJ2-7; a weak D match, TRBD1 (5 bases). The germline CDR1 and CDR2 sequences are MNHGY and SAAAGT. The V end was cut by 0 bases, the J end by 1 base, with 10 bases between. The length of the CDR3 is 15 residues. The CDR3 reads CASSYSSAGSYEQYF. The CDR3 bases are TGTGCCAGCAGTTACTCATCGGCAGGGTCCTACGAGCAGTACTTC.

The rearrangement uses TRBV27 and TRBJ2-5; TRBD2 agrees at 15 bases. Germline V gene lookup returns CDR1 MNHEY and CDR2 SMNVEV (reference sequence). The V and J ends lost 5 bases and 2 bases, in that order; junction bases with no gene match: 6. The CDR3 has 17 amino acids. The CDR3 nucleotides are TGTGCCAGCAGTACGGGGACTAGCGGGGGGTTACAAGAGACCCAGTACTTC. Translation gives CASSTGTSGGLQETQYF.

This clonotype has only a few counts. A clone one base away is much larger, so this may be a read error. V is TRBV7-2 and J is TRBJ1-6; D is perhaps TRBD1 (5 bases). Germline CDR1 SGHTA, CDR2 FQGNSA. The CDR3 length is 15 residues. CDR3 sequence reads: CANSYRPTGESPLHF. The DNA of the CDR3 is TGTGCCAACAGCTACCGTCCCACAGGCGAATCACCCCTCCACTTT.

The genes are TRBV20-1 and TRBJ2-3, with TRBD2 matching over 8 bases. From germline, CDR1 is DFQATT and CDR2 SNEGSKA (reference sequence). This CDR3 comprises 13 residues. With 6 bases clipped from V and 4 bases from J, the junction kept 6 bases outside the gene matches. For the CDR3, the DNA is TGCAGTGCCGGGGGGGGGGATGCAGATACGCAGTATTTT. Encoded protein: CSAGGGDADTQYF.

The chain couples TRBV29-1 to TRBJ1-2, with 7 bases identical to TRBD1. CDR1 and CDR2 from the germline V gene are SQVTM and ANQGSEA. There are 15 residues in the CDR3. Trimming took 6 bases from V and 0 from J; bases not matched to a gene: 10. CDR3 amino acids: CSVIRGPGANYGYTF. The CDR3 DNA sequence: TGCAGCGTGATAAGGGGGCCAGGGGCTAACTATGGCTACACCTTC.

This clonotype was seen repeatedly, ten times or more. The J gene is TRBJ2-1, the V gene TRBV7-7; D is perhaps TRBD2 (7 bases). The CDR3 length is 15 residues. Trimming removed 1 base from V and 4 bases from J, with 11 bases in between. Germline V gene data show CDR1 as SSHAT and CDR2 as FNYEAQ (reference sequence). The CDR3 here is CASSLGGGVYNEQFF. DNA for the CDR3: TGTGCCAGCAGCTTAGGGGGGGGCGTTTACAATGAGCAGTTCTTC.

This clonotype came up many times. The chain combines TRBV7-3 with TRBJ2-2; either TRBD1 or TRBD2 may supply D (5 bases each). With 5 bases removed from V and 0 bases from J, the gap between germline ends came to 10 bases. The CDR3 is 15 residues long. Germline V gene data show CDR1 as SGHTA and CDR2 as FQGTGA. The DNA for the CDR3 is TGTGCCAGCAGCCCGGGACGGACGAACACCGGGGAGCTGTTTTTT. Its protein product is CASSPGRTNTGELFF. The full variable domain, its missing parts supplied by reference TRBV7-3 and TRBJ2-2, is GAGVSQTPSNKVTEKGKYVELRCDPISGHTALYWYRQSLGQGPEFLIYFQGTGAADDSGLPNDRFFAVRPEGSVSTLKIQRTERGDSAVYLCASSPGRTNTGELFFGEGSRLTVL.